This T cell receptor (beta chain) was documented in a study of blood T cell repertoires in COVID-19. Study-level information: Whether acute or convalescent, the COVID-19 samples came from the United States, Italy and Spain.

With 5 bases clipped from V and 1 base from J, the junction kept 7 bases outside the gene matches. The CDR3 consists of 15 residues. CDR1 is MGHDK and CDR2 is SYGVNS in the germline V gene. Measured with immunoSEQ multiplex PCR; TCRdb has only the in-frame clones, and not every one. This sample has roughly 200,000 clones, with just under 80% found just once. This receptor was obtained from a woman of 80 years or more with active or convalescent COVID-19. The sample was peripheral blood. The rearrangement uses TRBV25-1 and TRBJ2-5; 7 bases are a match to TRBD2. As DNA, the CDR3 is TGTGCCAGCAGTACCAGCGGGGATCCCCAAGAGACCCAGTACTTC. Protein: CASSTSGDPQETQYF.